This TCR beta chain was captured by sequencing in a study of cytomegalovirus exposure and HLA in healthy donors listed by TCRdb under 2017. Context from the whole study: An earlier analysis of several hundred of the donors reported 276 Gb of sequence data and 95 million to 130 million unique TCR beta sequences obtained from about 200 million T cells. Around 320 gigabases of sequencing data and tens of millions of unique TCR sequences were included in an early release covering 550 to 800 HLA-typed donors. Of the approximately 400 genotyped donors, less than 85% were placed in the genetic ancestry cluster associated with self-reported Caucasian donors. The study aimed to test whether signatures of past pathogen exposure could be identified by cataloging public T cell receptors. The study profiled the T cell repertoires of hundreds of subjects by immunosequencing and related them to cytomegalovirus serostatus. Besides the first cohort of some 670 subjects, a separate validation cohort made up of 120 different subjects was used. To predict cytomegalovirus infection status, the study brought together high-throughput TCR immunosequencing, statistical association of individual TCRs with disease status, and machine learning. A later analysis re-analyzed previously published TCR beta repertoires from 660 or so donors and added high-resolution HLA genotyping to study TCR occurrence patterns. In the later analysis, no new phenotypic data were used to find candidate immune exposures; instead, reliance was placed on TCR beta sequences and their occurrence across donors. To decide whether each TCR beta V gene segment behaved as functional or pseudogenic, an earlier analysis of approximately 600 of the donors relied on high-throughput TCR beta sequencing. Donor age, sex, ethnicity and CMV serostatus were compiled alongside the repertoire data. Genome-wide SNP genotypes for about 55% of the roughly 670 donors were used in a later genetic analysis, which treated that subset as a discovery cohort. All discovery cohort repertoires had been generated using a single sequencing platform. Class I and class II HLA loci were covered by the typing at four-digit resolution. The number of typed donors differed by locus: about 629-640 for A, B, C, DRB1 and DQB1; 522 for DQA1; 606 for DPA1; and 400 to 480 for DPB1. Roughly five DR-DQ haplotypes were handled as single units for association and clustering, since linkage in the cohort was strong. Across 398 genotyped donors of the cohort, an average of roughly 230,000 unique TCR beta nucleotide sequences per donor were sequenced, and 15% to 20% of those sequences were non-productive.

Concerning this clone itself: Its antigen remains undetermined. The record has no base qualities; no much larger clone is one base away.

The V end gives up 4 bases and the J end 4 bases, leaving 5 bases in the junction not matched to a gene. Sequences KGHSH (CDR1) and LQKENI (CDR2) are obtained from the germline V gene. From its cysteine to its phenylalanine, the CDR3 spans 15 amino acids. The entry retains the CDR3 DNA only, 45 bases that are in frame from base 1. The cohort comprised under 700 healthy bone marrow donors. At the time of sampling, all cohort members were nominally healthy, though unrecorded immune exposures were likely present. The donor was CMV seronegative and was included in the group of a few hundred seronegative cohort members. Every donor gave a peripheral blood sample, and the peripheral blood mononuclear cells from that sample were used for TCR beta sequencing. Genomic DNA extraction from the blood cell samples was performed with the Qiagen DNeasy Blood Extraction Kit. Study-wide conclusions, independent of this receptor: V-gene and J-gene trimming of TCR beta chains was associated with a missense DCLRE1C variant in a later genetic analysis, and the association was replicated in an independent cohort. Because some donors lacked HLA typing at each locus, the association tests relied only on the typed subset. Compared with the approximately 600-donor mean, donors in an Asian-associated ancestry cluster had fewer N-insertions in productive TCRs, according to a later genetic analysis. When HLA alleles, especially DR and DQ, strongly co-occurred, TCR associations were difficult to assign to individual alleles. Sequencing depth was assumed to be roughly uniform across donors in the presence/absence analyses, though that assumption may not hold. A later analysis found that HLA-associated TCR beta chains were more clonally expanded and had lower generation probabilities than equally common non-associated chains. The earlier analysis of fewer than 750 of the donors excluded over 15 rarely observed V segments, including chromosome 9 orphons, because counts were too low. A further reported finding was that TCR beta sequences accurately predicted the HLA-A and HLA-B alleles for most subjects in the first cohort. In vitro tests confirmed that a few of the cytomegalovirus-associated TCR beta chains recognize cytomegalovirus antigens. A later analysis found that most CMV-associated TCR beta chains appeared HLA-restricted, with HLA associations seemingly driven largely by CMV exposure. Linkage disequilibrium might explain the correlated functional status among segregating V segments, but an unknown experimental factor could not be excluded. In an earlier analysis of 587 of the donors, most TCR beta V segments appeared in productive rearrangements about 87% or about 30% of the time, broadly matching IMGT annotations. Some IMGT-functional V segments, including TRBV6-2 and TRBV6-3, could not be distinguished by the 87-base-pair reads and were therefore excluded. In the study, around 150 TCR beta chains were listed as associated with cytomegalovirus. According to a later analysis, TCR association rates differed among HLA loci, with DRB1 alleles showing the most associated TCRs and HLA-C alleles showing the fewest. While some public TCRs were present in many individuals, most TCR sequences turned up only very rarely across donors. Immune exposure information for the cohort was limited to CMV serostatus. A cluster of highly shared sequence variants was judged likely to represent a technical artifact of the sequencing pipeline. The classifier was reported to diagnose cytomegalovirus status with high specificity and sensitivity in both the original and validation cohorts. Several of the top co-occurrence clusters appeared to be linked to parvovirus B19, influenza, CMV and Epstein-Barr virus, according to a later analysis. At a false discovery rate of 0.05, a later analysis linked 16,951 TCR beta sequences to specific HLA alleles. According to the authors, the approach could potentially be generalized to other disease states and immunological phenotypes. The cohort was sequenced for TCR beta chains only, and without alpha or paired-chain data the features that could be detected were limited.

The library was generated by the immunoSEQ multiplex PCR assay. A mixture of 60 forward primers for TCR Vbeta segments and 13 reverse primers for TCR Jbeta segments was used in the multiplex PCR. The CDR3 region of rearranged TCR beta genes was amplified from genomic DNA with a multiplex PCR assay. Amplified TCR beta libraries were sequenced as 87-base-pair reads on the Illumina HiSeq System. The authors' analysis ran thus. A later analysis counted approximately 74 million unique TCR beta chains across the 550 to 800 repertoires, and around 9.9 million of these chains were shared by at least two donors. Raw reads were error-corrected and collapsed into unique sequences by a nearest-neighbor algorithm in which closely related sequences were merged to remove PCR and sequencing errors. CDR3 sequences were aligned to IMGT reference sequences to assign V, D and J gene segments. For a sequence to be retained, a match of at least six nucleotides was required to both a V gene segment and a J gene segment. Rearrangements were called productive when the CDR3 lacked stop codons and stayed in frame with V and J; all others were non-productive. Following IMGT convention, CDR3 was defined as the stretch from the second conserved V-encoded cysteine up to the conserved J-encoded phenylalanine. The earlier analysis of some 600 of the donors excluded sequences that lacked an unambiguous match to a single V gene segment. In an earlier analysis of roughly 600 of the donors, a V segment was called functional when productive rearrangements were above 56.7%, and segregating when the standard deviation between donors exceeded 5%. To diagnose cytomegalovirus status from the catalog of TCR beta chain sequences, a statistical classification framework was built. In a later analysis, TCR nucleotide sequences were compared against IMGT/GENE-DB human TR gene sequences so that V and J genes could be assigned. A later analysis assigned CDR3 sequences and most-parsimonious VDJ recombination scenarios with the TCRdist pipeline. In a later analysis, each TCR beta chain was defined by its CDR3 amino acid sequence together with its V-gene family, and reads lacking a unique V-gene family were excluded. In a later analysis, fewer than 600 highly shared, low-generation-probability nucleotide sequences were removed to address suspected cross-contamination and a sequencing artifact. In a later analysis, a clonal expansion index was calculated for each public chain from normalized within-repertoire ranks of inferred template counts. In a later analysis, generation probabilities were computed using a VDJ recombination model fitted to out-of-frame rearrangements, and the results were checked against IGoR. In a later analysis, TCR-TCR, TCR-HLA and TCR-CMV co-occurrence was scored with hypergeometric tests, and a repertoire-size bias correction was applied to TCR pairs. In a later analysis, false discovery rates were estimated by permuting HLA or CMV assignments 20 times. In a later analysis, co-occurring TCRs were grouped using DBSCAN, and TCRdist sequence similarity was added for clustering within HLA-allele-positive subsets. For co-occurrence clustering, repertoires with fewer than 30,000 or more than 120,000 public chains were excluded, along with roughly 5 repertoires with anomalous nucleotide sharing. Held by TCRdb, this immuneACCESS table contains in-frame sequences only and omits some clones. Under half of the omission traces to an unresolved V gene where checked; the cause of the rest is unknown. That table furnishes V, J and clone size, whereas the DNA furnished D and trimming. In this sample the table shows approximately 200,000 clones, less than 90% of which occur a single time. The top ten constitute 0.26% of the sample.

The sequence is built from TRBV18 and TRBJ2-3, with TRBD2 matching 10 junction bases. This receptor was obtained from a boy aged 5-17 years in good health and CMV-seronegative. The sequenced material came from PBMCs. The CDR3 corresponds to CASSRSGGAADTQYF. The bases read TGTGCCAGCTCACGCAGCGGGGGGGCCGCAGATACGCAGTATTTT.